This is a list of T cell receptor delta chains from one sample in a study of Vδ1+ human thymocytes. TCRdb re-called the multiplex PCR reads using CATT. The table lists 80,000 or so delta-chain clones, around 32% of them singletons. Sequencing was performed on Vdelta1+ gamma-delta thymocytes from the thymus. These receptor sequences come from a boy younger than two who had congenital heart surgery. The CDR3 runs from the conserved cysteine through the conserved F or W. Each record gives: clone size, V gene, J gene, CDR3 protein. Expanded clones are given a class, and other clones once, few, many or no size at all.

abundance: .
v_gene: TRDV1
j_gene: TRDJ1
CDR3aa: CALGEPDSADKLIF

abundance: .
v_gene: TRDV1
j_gene: TRDJ1
CDR3aa: CALGEKCALGDHTDKLIF

abundance: .
v_gene: TRDV1
j_gene: TRDJ1
CDR3aa: CALGTQGSPRGLTDKLIF

abundance: .
v_gene: TRDV1
j_gene: TRDJ1
CDR3aa: CALELIVSYPYWGTPYTDKLIF

abundance: .
v_gene: TRDV1
j_gene: TRDJ1
CDR3aa: CALGRIGDTDKLIF

abundance: few
v_gene: TRDV1
j_gene: TRDJ1
CDR3aa: CALGGLTGGYTDKLIF

abundance: .
v_gene: TRDV1
j_gene: TRDJ1
CDR3aa: CALGEPGLLQLRLGDTGTDKLIF

abundance: few
v_gene: TRDV2
j_gene: TRDJ1
CDR3aa: CACDTLFRRFKNDKLIF

abundance: .
v_gene: TRDV1
j_gene: TRDJ1
CDR3aa: CALSLIPTGFNDKLIF

abundance: .
v_gene: TRDV1
j_gene: TRDJ1
CDR3aa: CALGELHPIGAWASGTDKLIF

abundance: few
v_gene: TRDV1
j_gene: TRDJ1
CDR3aa: CALGGHSRANWWGPDKLIF